This TCR beta chain was captured in a study of blood T cells in healthy people across ages. Details on this clonotype: Antigen: not known.

Germline V CDR1 and CDR2: SNHLY, FYNNEI. The CDR3 length is 13 residues. Trimming cost V 6 bases and J 0 bases, with 6 bases left between them. The study's findings and limits: It was not possible, with unsorted PBMCs, to conclusively compare naive and antigen-experienced cells.

For the second PCR, which ran for 7 to 11 cycles, a sample-barcoded 5' primer and a J-beta primer mix were used. TCRdb recomputed calls from the 5' RACE reads with MiXCR, one row per CDR3 protein. The data show 1.4 million to 1.5 million distinct CDR3 sequences, with 42% seen just once and roughly 7.9% held by the top ten. The rearrangement joins TRBV2 to TRBJ1-3; D ambiguous. Specimen: blood. The clonotype originates from a woman aged 18-29 years in good health. CDR3 nucleotide sequence: TGTGCCAGCAGAGACCTCTCTGGAAACACCATATATTTT. Its translation: CASRDLSGNTIYF.